This entry features one T cell receptor (beta chain) sequence. Which antigen it targets is not known. No much larger clonotype is one base removed from it; base qualities were not supplied. The sample belongs to a study of cytomegalovirus exposure and HLA in healthy donors (dated by TCRdb to about 2017). Background on the whole study: According to a later analysis, one platform produced both the roughly 120 validation repertoires and the approximately 660 repertoires of the first cohort. The study aimed to test whether signatures of past pathogen exposure could be identified by cataloging public T cell receptors. A separate validation cohort of roughly 120 different subjects was used in addition to the roughly 620-subject first cohort. To predict cytomegalovirus infection status, the study combined high-throughput TCR immunosequencing, statistical association of individual TCRs with disease status, and machine learning. Results and caveats for the whole study, not just this receptor: While some public TCRs were present in many individuals, most TCR sequences turned up only very rarely across donors. A later analysis found that TCRs clustered in the first cohort also tended to co-occur in the approximately 120 validation repertoires, with approximately 95% of cluster scores above 0. A later analysis lacked HLA typing for the validation cohort, so it scored co-occurrence in that cohort across all 110 or so repertoires. It was suggested by the authors that the approach could potentially be generalized to other disease states and immunological phenotypes. Cytomegalovirus status was reported to be diagnosed by the classifier with high specificity and sensitivity in both the original and validation cohorts. A few of the identified cytomegalovirus-associated TCR beta chains were confirmed in vitro to be specific for cytomegalovirus antigens. A total of around 150 TCR beta chains were listed by the study as associated with cytomegalovirus.

As encoded in the germline V gene, CDR1 is SGDLS while CDR2 is YYNGEE. Germline trimming: 1 base from V, 0 bases from J; junction bases outside gene matches: 1. The CDR3 sequence holds 16 residues, the cysteine and phenylalanine included. The sequence is cut down to CDR3 DNA, 48 bases in frame from base 1. Separate from the roughly 700-subject first cohort, the validation cohort of around 130 subjects was the group to which the donors belonged. Library preparation used the immunoSEQ multiplex PCR assay. The published analysis was carried out like this. To diagnose cytomegalovirus status from the catalog of TCR beta chain sequences, a statistical classification framework was built. In its TCRdb copy, this immuneACCESS table keeps in-frame sequences only and misses some clones. Where compared with another copy, unresolved V genes explain less than half of these, and the others have no known cause. Clonal size and the V and J genes are those of that table, whereas D and trimming came from the DNA. Here the sample has some 120,000 clones; roughly 95% occur a single time. 1.7% of the sample belongs to the ten largest clones.

Sequences were obtained from PBMCs. The source is a man aged 18 to 29 in good health and CMV-seronegative. Recombination joined TRBV9 with TRBJ2-6; TRBD2 fits 7 bases in the junction. The DNA is TGTGCCAGCAGCGTATCGGGGGGCTCTGGGGCCAACGTCCTGACTTTC. The resulting protein is CASSVSGGSGANVLTF.